The 13 T cell receptor beta chains below come from one sample, sequenced in a study of T cell clonotyping in hematopoietic cell transplantation. Regarding time point: recipient sample about 28 days before transplant, after cytoreduction. The method was immunoSEQ multiplex PCR; TCRdb's version includes in-frame clones alone and lacks a portion of them. The repertoire holds 4,000 to 5,500 clones, with about 29% as singletons. The specimen was peripheral blood mononuclear cells, collected before stem cell transplant. The source is a man over 45 with myelofibrosis. Some clones in this sample may be carry-over from other donors' samples.

The CDR3 sequence is CASSATHTVGYGYTF. For the CDR3, the DNA is TGTGCCAGCAGCGCGACCCACACCGTCGGGTATGGCTACACCTTC. The rearrangement uses TRBV13 and TRBJ1-2; D is undetermined. V shed 5 bases and J shed 5 bases, with 18 bases lying between them. This CDR3 comprises 15 residues. Germline CDR1 PRHDT, CDR2 FYEKMQ (reference sequence).

The gene calls are TRBV6-5 and TRBJ1-1; D is unresolved. Trimming took off 0 bases at V and 4 bases at J, with 9 bases between the two ends. Looked up from germline, CDR1 is MNHEY and CDR2 is SVGAGI. The CDR3 totals 14 residues. CDR3 amino acids: CASSYSWESTEAFF. The CDR3 nucleotides are TGTGCCAGCAGTTACTCCTGGGAGAGCACTGAAGCTTTCTTT.

Details on this clone: A read error may account for a junction end that differs from germline. V and J are TRBV30 and TRBJ1-1, with D uncertain. This CDR3 has 11 residues. CDR1 is GTSNPN and CDR2 is SVGIG in the germline V gene (reference sequence). For the CDR3, the DNA is TGTGCCTGGAGTGTAGACGCCAAGGCTTCCTTT. As protein: CAWSVDAKASF.

This clone was seen more than once but under ten times. The chain carries TRBV27 and TRBJ1-5; D may be TRBD1 (5 bases). The germline V gene has CDR1 MNHEY and CDR2 SMNVEV (reference sequence). The CDR3 is 19 amino acids. V lost 2 bases and J lost 0, with 20 bases in between. The DNA of the CDR3 is TGTGCCAGCAGTTTACTCTCTCCGGGGACGGGTTATAGCAATCAGCCCCAGCATTTT. Translated: CASSLLSPGTGYSNQPQHF.

This chain joins TRBV30 and TRBJ2-7; the match to TRBD1 covers 9 bases. V gave up 3 bases and J gave up 4 bases; unmatched junction bases: 7. The CDR3 spans 14 residues. The germline V gene encodes CDR1 GTSNPN and CDR2 SVGIG (reference sequence). The CDR3 coding sequence is TGTGCCTGGAGCCCGGGACAGGGACGGTACGAGCAGTACTTC. This codes for CAWSPGQGRYEQYF.

The chain couples TRBV29-1 to TRBJ2-7; perhaps D is TRBD1 or TRBD2 (6 bases each). The CDR3 is made up of 13 amino acids. Trimming cost V 7 bases and J 3 bases, with 16 bases left between them. The germline V gene encodes CDR1 SQVTM and CDR2 ANQGSEA. The CDR3 sequence is CSAAQGGGYEQYF. The CDR3 DNA reads TGCAGCGCTGCACAGGGAGGAGGCTACGAGCAGTACTTC.

This clone was seen a handful of times. J is TRBJ2-1 and V is TRBV14, with a weak D call TRBD2 (5 bases). Germline V gene lookup returns CDR1 SGHDN and CDR2 FVKESK. Trimming cost V 4 bases and J 2 bases, with 12 bases left between them. CDR3 length: 15 residues. In nucleotides, the CDR3 is TGTGCCAGCAGCCCCATACTAGTAACCTACAATGAGCAGTTCTTC. Amino acid sequence: CASSPILVTYNEQFF.

The chain combines TRBV6-1 with TRBJ1-2; D call uncertain. V was shortened by 8 bases and J by 7 bases, with 11 bases between the two germline ends. This CDR3 has 11 amino acids. CDR1 is MNHNS and CDR2 is SASEGT in the germline V gene. In nucleotides, the CDR3 is TGTGCCAGCGAAAGGGAAGTTGGCTACACCTTC. It specifies CASEREVGYTF.

The genes are TRBV7-9 and TRBJ1-5; TRBD1 is a possible D gene (6 bases). Germline V gene sequence: CDR1 SEHNR, CDR2 FQNEAQ (reference sequence). This CDR3 region has 15 residues. Trimming left V 5 bases short and J 0 bases short, with 11 bases between. The CDR3 loop is CASSPEGDSNQPQHF. The DNA of the CDR3 is TGTGCCAGCAGCCCCGAGGGGGATAGCAATCAGCCCCAGCATTTT.

The chain uses TRBV30 and TRBJ1-4; D gene ambiguous. V lost 4 bases and J lost 6, with 15 bases in between. This CDR3 comprises 14 residues. Per germline, CDR1 GTSNPN and CDR2 SVGIG (reference sequence). The CDR3 reads CAWTRGGGDEKLFF. CDR3 DNA: TGTGCCTGGACCCGGGGTGGAGGCGATGAAAAACTGTTTTTT. Filled out from reference TRBV30 and TRBJ1-4, the complete variable domain reads SQTIHQWPATLVQPVGSPLSLECTVEGTSNPNLYWYRQAAGRGLQLLFYSVGIGQISSEVPQNLSASRPQDRQFILSSKKLLLSDSGFYLCAWTRGGGDEKLFFGSGTQLSVL.

The chain carries TRBV6-6 and TRBJ1-1; possible D gene TRBD1, 6 bases. The CDR3 runs to 14 residues. Trimming left V 5 bases short and J 4 bases short, with 14 bases between. CDR1 MNHNY and CDR2 SVGAGI come from the germline V gene (reference sequence). The DNA of the CDR3 is TGTGCCAGCAGTCCCGAGGGGGGGGGCACTGAAGCTTTCTTT. This translates into CASSPEGGGTEAFF.

The sample holds a few counts of this clone. The CDR3 nucleotides are TGTGCCAGCAGCCAAGATCGATGGACTGAAGCTTTCTTT. As protein: CASSQDRWTEAFF. J is TRBJ1-1 and V is TRBV28; D not resolved. V lost 6 bases, J lost 5 bases, and 13 bases lay in between. This CDR3 spans 13 amino acids. Germline CDR1 is MDHEN and CDR2 is SYDVKM.

This rearrangement joins TRBV6-1 to TRBJ2-7, with 13 nucleotides matching TRBD2. V shed 4 bases and J 1 base; nucleotides not matched to a gene: 1. Germline assignment: CDR1 MNHNS and CDR2 SASEGT. This CDR3 is 15 amino acids long. This CDR3 reads CASSGTSGSSYEQYF. CDR3 DNA: TGTGCCAGCAGTGGGACTAGCGGGAGTTCCTACGAGCAGTACTTC.